This T cell receptor (beta chain) comes out of a study of blood T cells in healthy people across ages. Whole-study findings and limits: PBMCs that were unsorted prevented a conclusive naive versus antigen-experienced comparison. Diversity figures derived from one million T cells were judged to underestimate the true value. A strong correlation was seen between TCR beta diversity and naive T cell percentage.

Primed by a sample-barcoded 5' primer and a J-beta primer mix, a second PCR proceeded for 7 to 11 cycles. CDR3-containing paired-end reads numbering at least 3 million came from each sample. TCRdb processed the 5' RACE reads anew with MiXCR; each CDR3 protein has one entry. This sample has over a million distinct CDR3 sequences; less than 50% occur once, and the top ten carry 18%. As to this clonotype: What it recognizes is unknown.

The sequenced material came from blood. The TCR comes from a woman aged 55-70 years in good health.

The CDR3: CASSPGPRGSNEQFF. CDR3 in DNA: TGTGCCAGCAGTCCGGGACCAAGAGGTTCAAATGAGCAGTTCTTC. V and J are TRBV2 and TRBJ2-1, with D perhaps given as TRBD1 or TRBD2 (5 bases each). The CDR3 runs 15 residues. In germline, CDR1 is SNHLY, CDR2 FYNNEI. With 5 bases removed from V and 7 bases from J, the gap between germline ends came to 18 bases.